This T cell receptor (beta chain) was observed in a study of CD8+ T cells in alopecia areata. Extracted RNA was reverse transcribed, and the resulting cDNA served as sequencing template. Sequencing used immunoSEQ multiplex PCR; TCRdb keeps in-frame clones, though not all of them. The sample holds 200,000 to 250,000 clones; about 64% are singletons and the top ten take 4% to 5%. In germline, CDR1 is SEHNR, CDR2 FQNEAQ (reference sequence). The CDR3 contains 13 residues. V trimming: 1 base; J trimming: 8 bases; junction bases outside the gene matches: 1. Regarding treatment: oral pan-JAK inhibitor, 5-10 mg twice daily.

The chain employs TRBV7-9 and TRBJ1-1, with 10 bases that match TRBD1. This sample comprised CD4+ T cells sorted from blood, obtained at week 4, from a patient treated with tofacitinib. This TCR was recovered from a human donor with alopecia areata. CDR3 in amino acids: CASSLEGQGEAFF. CDR3 sequence (DNA): TGTGCCAGCAGCTTAGAGGGACAGGGGGAAGCTTTCTTT.